Reported below is one T cell receptor beta chain. The antigen remains undetermined. The germline V gene has CDR1 MGHDK and CDR2 SYGVNS. The CDR3 has 18 amino acids. Trimming cost V 4 bases and J 0 bases, with 16 bases left between them. The treatment here: oral pan-JAK inhibitor, 5-10 mg twice daily. It was from PBMCs that CD4+ and CD8+ T cells were sorted. These data originate in a study of CD8+ T cells in alopecia areata. Study context: Severity scoring for treated patients was based on the percentage of affected scalp area.

Study-level results: Numerous expanded lesional clones remained in scalp and blood during tofacitinib. In patients, TCRs were shared less clearly than in mice, and HLA may possibly be involved.

RNA, once extracted, was reverse transcribed into cDNA for use as the sequencing template. Profiled with immunoSEQ multiplex PCR; TCRdb holds only in-frame clones, not every one. The table lists under 350,000 clones, about 62% of them singletons, with around 1.8% in the top ten. The input for sequencing was CD4+ T cells sorted from blood, taken at week 24, from a patient treated with tofacitinib. V is TRBV25-1 and J is TRBJ2-6; the D is unclear. This receptor was taken from a human donor with alopecia areata. The CDR3 reads CASSAVQPFLSGANVLTF. The CDR3 coding sequence is TGTGCCAGCAGTGCGGTACAGCCCTTCCTCTCTGGGGCCAACGTCCTGACTTTC. Based on the CDR3 plus reference TRBV25-1 and TRBJ2-6, the full variable domain is EADIYQTPRYLVIGTGKKITLECSQTMGHDKMYWYQQDPGMELHLIHYSYGVNSTEKGDLSSESTVSRIRTEHFPLTLESARPSHTSQYLCASSAVQPFLSGANVLTFGAGSRLTVL.